The 27 T cell receptor beta chains listed next were all sequenced from one sample in a study of T-cell reconstitution after alpha-beta-depleted transplantation in children. Unique molecular identifiers were used in preparing the TCRbeta library. One entry per CDR3 protein results from TCRdb running MiXCR on the PCR reads. The repertoire includes 490,000 or so distinct CDR3 sequences, about an eighth of them detected once, and around 5.8% sits in the top ten. Specimen: PBMCs from the stem cell graft donor, collected from the stem cell graft. The receptors derive from a human donor who donated a stem cell graft to a child with combined immunodeficiency.

This clonotype was counted at least ten times. The chain uses TRBV18 and TRBJ2-1, with a possible D match to TRBD1 (6 bases). V lost 6 bases, J lost 4 bases, and 10 bases lay in between. Germline CDR1 reads KGHSH; CDR2 reads LQKENI. This CDR3 has 13 amino acids. CDR3 region: CASSVDRYNEQFF. The DNA for the CDR3 is TGTGCCAGCTCTGTGGACAGATACAATGAGCAGTTCTTC.

This clonotype showed up many times. V usage is TRBV6-5 and J usage is TRBJ2-5; unclear D gene. CDR3 length equals 15 residues. Germline lookup yields CDR1 MNHEY and CDR2 SVGAGI. The germline V and J ends were trimmed by 0 bases and 2 bases, with 10 bases remaining between them. CDR3 DNA: TGTGCCAGCAGTTACTCGTCGTTCCGACAAGAGACCCAGTACTTC. Translation: CASSYSSFRQETQYF.

This clonotype occurred many times. The chain joins TRBV6-5 to TRBJ1-6; D ambiguous. This CDR3 contains 14 residues. V gave up 2 bases and J gave up 7 bases, with 9 bases separating them. Germline CDR1 and CDR2: MNHEY and SVGAGI. CDR3 region: CASSYAVPNSPLHF. The DNA of the CDR3 is TGTGCCAGCAGTTACGCAGTGCCAAATTCACCCCTCCACTTT.

The chain employs TRBV5-1 and TRBJ2-7; TRBD2 agrees at 12 bases. V was pared by 4 bases and J by 3 bases, with 5 bases of the junction left unmatched. The V gene's germline CDR1 is SGHRS and CDR2 YFSETQ. CDR3 length equals 15 residues. CDR3 DNA: TGCGCCAGCAGCGGCGGACTAGCGGGAATCTACGAGCAGTACTTC. It translates to CASSGGLAGIYEQYF.

CDR3 in amino acids: CASSFESAGRSSTLHF. In nucleotides, the CDR3 is TGTGCCAGCAGTTTTGAATCGGCGGGCAGGAGTTCCACCCTCCACTTT. The chain uses TRBV12-3 or TRBV12-4 and TRBJ1-6, with D unclear. Deletions cut 3 bases from V and 14 bases from J, with 23 bases between. The length of the CDR3 is 16 residues.

The chain is built from TRBV14 and TRBJ1-2, with unresolved D. Trimming removed 0 bases from V and 0 bases from J, with 8 bases in between. The CDR3 consists of 15 residues. Germline loops: CDR1 SGHDN, CDR2 FVKESK. CDR3 protein: CASSQDWAANYGYTF. Here the CDR3 DNA reads TGTGCCAGCAGCCAAGATTGGGCAGCTAACTATGGCTACACCTTC.

The rearrangement uses TRBV6-1 and TRBJ2-1; the D is unclear. Germline V CDR1 and CDR2: MNHNS, SASEGT. The V end lost 7 bases, the J end lost 7 bases, and 14 bases lay between the germline ends. This CDR3 region has 13 residues. This chain's CDR3 is CASTPGLTNEQFF. CDR3 bases: TGTGCCAGCACCCCGGGCCTCACGAATGAGCAGTTCTTC.

This clonotype came up many times. The chain links TRBV7-9 to TRBJ1-2; D is uncertain. Per the germline V gene, CDR1 is SEHNR and CDR2 is FQNEAQ (reference sequence). Between the trimmed V and J ends, which lost 7 bases and 1 base, there was a span of 16 bases. This CDR3 is built from 15 residues. CDR3 in DNA: TGTGCCAGCACTCCCGGTTCGGATTTTAACTATGGCTACACCTTC. It yields the protein CASTPGSDFNYGYTF.

In its sample, this clonotype was seen a few times. V and J are TRBV5-1 and TRBJ1-6; D unresolved. V lost 0 bases and J 10 bases, leaving 11 bases between the germline ends. Per germline, CDR1 SGHRS and CDR2 YFSETQ. The length of the CDR3 is 14 residues. The CDR3 sequence is CASSLAGRESPLHF. CDR3 coding DNA: TGCGCCAGCAGCTTGGCCGGCAGAGAGTCACCCCTCCACTTT.

The CDR3: CASSLAGLEETQYF. CDR3 DNA sequence: TGTGCCAGCAGCTTAGCGGGACTAGAAGAGACCCAGTACTTC. This sequence joins TRBV11-2 and TRBJ2-5; 8 nucleotides align to TRBD2. The J segment lost 3 bases and the V segment lost 1 base, leaving 1 base of the junction unmatched. CDR3 length: 14 amino acids. CDR1 is SGHAT, CDR2 FQNNGV, per germline.

This clonotype was counted a few times. This chain connects TRBV10-3 to TRBJ2-1; 11 positions match TRBD2. CDR3 length equals 16 residues. CDR1 and CDR2 (germline): ENHRY, SYGVKD. The ends lost 2 bases at V and 3 bases at J; junction bases unmatched: 3. The CDR3 here is CAISEGTSGFYNEQFF. As DNA, the CDR3 is TGTGCCATCAGTGAGGGGACTAGCGGCTTCTACAATGAGCAGTTCTTC.

In its sample, this clonotype was seen many times. The rearrangement uses TRBV24-1 and TRBJ2-3; maybe TRBD1 (6 bases). The CDR3 runs to 13 residues. Germline V gene lookup returns CDR1 KGHDR and CDR2 SFDVKD. Trimming shortened V by 8 bases and J by 3 bases, and 11 bases separated the two germline ends. This chain's CDR3 is CATTGTLTDTQYF. The CDR3 DNA reads TGTGCCACCACTGGGACACTTACAGATACGCAGTATTTT.

This clonotype has only a few counts. This rearrangement joins TRBV7-3 to TRBJ2-5; D may be TRBD2 (6 bases). Trimming took 2 bases from V and 5 from J, leaving 15 bases between them. Germline CDR1 and CDR2: SGHTA and FQGTGA. The CDR3 loop spans 15 amino acids. CDR3 bases: TGTGCCAGCAGCTTAGGACTAAGAGTCGGGGAGACCCAGTACTTC. Its protein is CASSLGLRVGETQYF.

This clonotype was recorded a few times. The V call is TRBV6-5, the J call TRBJ2-7; 7 nucleotides align to TRBD1. Trimming took 2 bases from V and 3 from J; bases not matched to a gene: 4. Germline V gene lookup returns CDR1 MNHEY and CDR2 SVGAGI. The CDR3 spans 14 residues. CDR3 loop: CASSYVGQIYEQYF. The CDR3 coding sequence is TGTGCCAGCAGTTACGTGGGACAGATCTACGAGCAGTACTTC.

The chain has TRBV7-9 and TRBJ1-3, with D hard to call. V dropped 5 bases and J dropped 0 bases, with 11 bases sitting between them. The CDR3 loop spans 15 amino acids. CDR1 is SEHNR, CDR2 FQNEAQ, per germline (reference sequence). The DNA for the CDR3 is TGTGCCAGCAGCCTGGGGTCATTCTCTGGAAACACCATATATTTT. Encoded protein: CASSLGSFSGNTIYF.

V is TRBV10-2 and J is TRBJ2-1, with 9 positions matching TRBD2. The germline gives CDR1 WSHSY, CDR2 SAAADI. The V and J ends lost 1 base and 5 bases, in that order; junction bases with no gene match: 3. This CDR3 is 15 amino acids long. The CDR3 protein is CASSEFLAGNNEQFF. CDR3 DNA sequence: TGCGCCAGCAGTGAGTTTCTAGCGGGGAACAATGAGCAGTTCTTC.

In its sample, this clonotype was seen a few times. The V gene is TRBV12-3 or TRBV12-4, the J gene TRBJ1-6; no definite D call. The CDR3 totals 16 residues. The V end was cut by 3 bases, the J end by 0 bases, with 9 bases between. Written as DNA, the CDR3 is TGTGCCAGCAGTTTTGGTCTGCACTCCTATAATTCACCCCTCCACTTT. Translation: CASSFGLHSYNSPLHF.

The chain links TRBV11-2 to TRBJ2-7, with 11 bases identical to TRBD1. The CDR3 totals 16 residues. Trimming at V came to 1 base and at J to 2 bases, leaving 4 bases not matched to a gene. Looked up from germline, CDR1 is SGHAT and CDR2 is FQNNGV. For the CDR3, the DNA is TGTGCCAGCAGCTTAGTAGGGGGACAGGGGGCCTACGAGCAGTACTTC. Its protein is CASSLVGGQGAYEQYF.

This clonotype was recorded a few times. This rearrangement joins TRBV13 to TRBJ2-7; D is perhaps TRBD2 (5 bases). Per the germline V gene, CDR1 is PRHDT and CDR2 is FYEKMQ (reference sequence). The CDR3 contains 15 residues. Trimming removed 3 bases from V and 4 bases from J, with 16 bases in between. The CDR3 here is CASSFQEDLGYEQYF. The CDR3 DNA reads TGTGCCAGCAGCTTTCAGGAGGATCTGGGATACGAGCAGTACTTC. Variable domain in full (rest from reference TRBV13 and TRBJ2-7): AAGVIQSPRHLIKEKRETATLKCYPIPRHDTVYWYQQGPGQDPQFLISFYEKMQSDKGSIPDRFSAQQFSDYHSELNMSSLELGDSALYFCASSFQEDLGYEQYFGPGTRLTVT.

This clonotype appeared many times. The rearrangement links TRBV12-3 or TRBV12-4 to TRBJ2-4; D unclear. This CDR3 comprises 12 residues. V was clipped by 5 bases and J by 7 bases, with 9 bases between them. The DNA of the CDR3 is TGTGCCAGCAGTGCCCCCCAGAACATTCAGTACTTC. Its protein is CASSAPQNIQYF.

The chain combines TRBV12-3 or TRBV12-4 with TRBJ1-5; no clear D. The CDR3 loop spans 16 amino acids. Trimming took off 4 bases at V and 0 bases at J, with 13 bases between the two ends. The CDR3 protein is CASSSTERYSNQPQHF. The CDR3 DNA reads as TGTGCCAGCAGTTCCACCGAGCGTTATAGCAATCAGCCCCAGCATTTT.

This clonotype was counted many times. V is TRBV4-3 and J is TRBJ2-7; TRBD2 aligns across 13 bases. This CDR3 is 16 amino acids long. Per germline, CDR1 LGHNA and CDR2 YSLEER. The V segment lost 2 bases and the J segment 6 bases; nucleotides outside the gene matches: 7. The CDR3: CASSQITSGRALEQYF. Here the CDR3 DNA reads TGCGCCAGCAGCCAAATAACTAGCGGGAGGGCCCTCGAGCAGTACTTC.

This clonotype was seen more than once but under ten times. This chain joins TRBV5-1 and TRBJ2-7, with D uncertain. This CDR3 has 12 residues. V gave up 0 bases and J gave up 5 bases, with 6 bases separating them. Germline V CDR1 and CDR2: SGHRS, YFSETQ. CDR3 sequence reads: CASSLVPHEQYF. In nucleotides, the CDR3 is TGCGCCAGCAGCTTGGTTCCCCACGAGCAGTACTTC.

The V gene is TRBV29-1, the J gene TRBJ2-2; possibly TRBD2 for D (6 bases). This CDR3 is built from 17 residues. In germline, CDR1 is SQVTM, CDR2 ANQGSEA. Trimming pared 2 bases from V and 0 bases from J, leaving 16 bases between. For the CDR3, the DNA is TGCAGCGTTGAAAAAGCCAGGACTAAGCCGAACACCGGGGAGCTGTTTTTT. Protein product: CSVEKARTKPNTGELFF.

This clonotype was found a few times. This chain joins TRBV6-1 and TRBJ2-3; D is unclear. This CDR3 contains 16 residues. Germline V gene lookup returns CDR1 MNHNS and CDR2 SASEGT. Trimming removed 2 bases from V and 0 bases from J, with 12 bases in between. The CDR3 region has the DNA TGTGCCAGCAGTGAAATGTGGGCGCCTAGCACAGATACGCAGTATTTT. It is translated as CASSEMWAPSTDTQYF.

The J gene is TRBJ1-2, the V gene TRBV29-1, with 10 bases lining up with TRBD1. The CDR3 contains 14 residues. Per the germline V gene, CDR1 is SQVTM and CDR2 is ANQGSEA. The J segment lost 3 bases and the V segment lost 6 bases, leaving 7 bases of the junction unmatched. This CDR3 is CSVYRTGGDYGYTF. As DNA, the CDR3 is TGCAGCGTCTACAGGACAGGGGGAGACTATGGCTACACCTTC.

Written as DNA, the CDR3 is TGCAGTGCTAGAAAGGTGGGGGGGCAGGGAGAGACCCAGTACTTC. This gives the protein CSARKVGGQGETQYF. The chain carries TRBV20-1 and TRBJ2-5; perhaps TRBD2 as D (7 bases). CDR1 DFQATT and CDR2 SNEGSKA come from the germline V gene (reference sequence). This CDR3 contains 15 residues. Deletions cut 2 bases from V and 4 bases from J, with 17 bases between.